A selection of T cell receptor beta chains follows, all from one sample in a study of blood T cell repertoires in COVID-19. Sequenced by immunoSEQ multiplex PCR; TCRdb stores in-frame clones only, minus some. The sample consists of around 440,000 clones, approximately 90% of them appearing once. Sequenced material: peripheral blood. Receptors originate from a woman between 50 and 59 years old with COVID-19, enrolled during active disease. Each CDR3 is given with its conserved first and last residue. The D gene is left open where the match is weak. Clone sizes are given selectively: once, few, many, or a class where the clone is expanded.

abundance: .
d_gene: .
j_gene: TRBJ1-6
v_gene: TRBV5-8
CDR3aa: CASSLKGAYNSPLHF
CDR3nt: TGTGCCAGCAGCTTGAAGGGAGCCTATAATTCACCCCTCCACTTT

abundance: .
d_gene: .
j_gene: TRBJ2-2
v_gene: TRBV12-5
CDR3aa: CASGNRVPNTGELFF
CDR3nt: TGTGCTAGTGGTAACAGGGTCCCGAACACCGGGGAGCTGTTTTTT

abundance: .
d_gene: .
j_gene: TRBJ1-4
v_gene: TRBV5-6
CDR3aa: CASSTQKTGPKLFF
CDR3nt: TGTGCCAGCAGCACTCAAAAGACAGGACCAAAACTGTTTTTT

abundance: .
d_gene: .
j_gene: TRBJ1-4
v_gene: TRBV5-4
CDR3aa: CASSLEGRGEKLFF
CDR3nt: TGTGCCAGCAGCTTGGAGGGGAGGGGTGAAAAACTGTTTTTT

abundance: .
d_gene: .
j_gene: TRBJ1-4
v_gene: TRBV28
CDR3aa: CASSQGNEKLFF
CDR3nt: TGTGCCAGCAGTCAGGGGAATGAAAAACTGTTTTTT

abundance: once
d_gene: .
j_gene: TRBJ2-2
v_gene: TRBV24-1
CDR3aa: CATSDFQGPTGELFF
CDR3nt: TGTGCCACCAGTGATTTTCAGGGCCCCACCGGGGAGCTGTTTTTT

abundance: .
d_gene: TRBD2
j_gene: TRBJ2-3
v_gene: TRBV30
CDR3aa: CAWNDGGGSDTQYF
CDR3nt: TGTGCCTGGAATGACGGGGGGGGATCAGATACGCAGTATTTT

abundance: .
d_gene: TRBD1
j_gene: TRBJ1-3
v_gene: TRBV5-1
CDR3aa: CASSPGTAGNTIYF
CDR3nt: TGCGCCAGCAGCCCCGGGACAGCTGGAAACACCATATATTTT

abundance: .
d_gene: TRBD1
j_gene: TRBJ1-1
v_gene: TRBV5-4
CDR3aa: CASSFPDRVNTEAFF
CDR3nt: TGTGCCAGCAGCTTCCCGGACAGGGTGAACACTGAAGCTTTCTTT

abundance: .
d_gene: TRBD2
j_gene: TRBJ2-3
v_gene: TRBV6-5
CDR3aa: CASISGGASTDTQYF
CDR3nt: TGTGCCAGCATTAGCGGGGGGGCGAGCACAGATACGCAGTATTTT

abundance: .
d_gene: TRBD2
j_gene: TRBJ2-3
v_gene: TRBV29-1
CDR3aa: CSVEGSGVSTDTQYF
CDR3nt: TGCAGCGTTGAAGGTAGCGGGGTTAGCACAGATACGCAGTATTTT

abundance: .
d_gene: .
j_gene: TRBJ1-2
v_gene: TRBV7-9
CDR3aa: CASSLGGGGYGYTF
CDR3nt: TGTGCCAGCAGCTTAGGTGGGGGAGGCTATGGCTACACCTTC

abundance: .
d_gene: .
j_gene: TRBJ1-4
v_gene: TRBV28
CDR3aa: CASSLWRDSTNEKLFF
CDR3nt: TGTGCCAGCAGTTTGTGGAGGGACTCGACTAATGAAAAACTGTTTTTT

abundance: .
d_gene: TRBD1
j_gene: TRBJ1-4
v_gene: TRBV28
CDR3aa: CASSPTGGHEKLFF
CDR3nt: TGTGCCAGCAGCCCGACAGGGGGGCATGAAAAACTGTTTTTT

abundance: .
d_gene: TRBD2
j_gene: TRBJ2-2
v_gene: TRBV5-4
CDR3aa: CASSLGLDPGGATGELFF
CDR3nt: TGTGCCAGCAGCTTAGGACTAGACCCCGGGGGGGCTACCGGGGAGCTGTTTTTT

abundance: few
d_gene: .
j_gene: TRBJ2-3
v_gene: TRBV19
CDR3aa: CASSTGTDTQYF
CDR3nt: TGTGCCAGTAGTACCGGGACAGATACGCAGTATTTT

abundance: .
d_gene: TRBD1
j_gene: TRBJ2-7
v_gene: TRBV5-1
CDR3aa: CASSSMTGGYYEQYF
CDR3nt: TGCGCCAGCAGCTCGATGACAGGGGGCTACTACGAGCAGTACTTC

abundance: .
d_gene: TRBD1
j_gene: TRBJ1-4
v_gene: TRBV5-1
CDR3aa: CATWDRGGEKLFF
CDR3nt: TGCGCCACCTGGGACAGGGGAGGGGAAAAACTGTTTTTT

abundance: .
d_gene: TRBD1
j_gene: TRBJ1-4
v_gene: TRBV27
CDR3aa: CASSSLTGGEVEKLFF
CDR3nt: TGTGCCAGCAGTTCATTGACAGGGGGTGAAGTTGAAAAACTGTTTTTT

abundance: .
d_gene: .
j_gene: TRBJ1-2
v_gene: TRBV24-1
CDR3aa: CATSDGGAGGYTF
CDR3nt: TGTGCCACCAGTGATGGAGGGGCTGGCGGCTACACCTTC

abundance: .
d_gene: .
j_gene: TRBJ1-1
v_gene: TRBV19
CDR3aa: CASSMEWNTEAFF
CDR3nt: TGTGCCAGTAGTATGGAGTGGAACACTGAAGCTTTCTTT

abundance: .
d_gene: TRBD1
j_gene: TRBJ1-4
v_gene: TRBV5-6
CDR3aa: CASSLTGQSNEKLFF
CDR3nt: TGTGCCAGCAGCTTGACGGGACAGTCTAATGAAAAACTGTTTTTT

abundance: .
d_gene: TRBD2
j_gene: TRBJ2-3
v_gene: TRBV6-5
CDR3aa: CASSTRGGTQYF
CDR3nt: TGTGCCAGCAGCACCCGGGGGGGTACGCAGTATTTT